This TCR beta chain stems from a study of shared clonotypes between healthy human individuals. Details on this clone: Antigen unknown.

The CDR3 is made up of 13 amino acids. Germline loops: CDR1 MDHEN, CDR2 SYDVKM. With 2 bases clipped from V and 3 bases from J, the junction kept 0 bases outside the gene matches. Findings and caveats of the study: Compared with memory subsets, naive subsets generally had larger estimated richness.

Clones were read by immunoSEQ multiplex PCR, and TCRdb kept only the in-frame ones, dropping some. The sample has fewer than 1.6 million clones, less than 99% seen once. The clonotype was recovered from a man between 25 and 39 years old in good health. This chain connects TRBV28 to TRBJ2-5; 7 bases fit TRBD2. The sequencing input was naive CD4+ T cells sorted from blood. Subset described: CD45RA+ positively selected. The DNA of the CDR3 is TGTGCCAGCAGTTTACTAGCGGAAGAGACCCAGTACTTC. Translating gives CASSLLAEETQYF.